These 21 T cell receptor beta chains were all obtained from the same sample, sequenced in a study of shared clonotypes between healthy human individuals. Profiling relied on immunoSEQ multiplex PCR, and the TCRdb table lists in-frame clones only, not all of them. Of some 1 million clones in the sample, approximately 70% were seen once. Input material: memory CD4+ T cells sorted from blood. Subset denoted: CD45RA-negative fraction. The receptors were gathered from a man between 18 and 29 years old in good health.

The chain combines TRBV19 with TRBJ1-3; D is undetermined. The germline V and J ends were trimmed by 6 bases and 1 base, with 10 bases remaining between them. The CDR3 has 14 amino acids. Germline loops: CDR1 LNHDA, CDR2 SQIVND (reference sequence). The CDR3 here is CASRNRESGNTIYF. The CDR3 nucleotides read TGTGCCAGTAGAAATCGAGAGTCTGGAAACACCATATATTTT.

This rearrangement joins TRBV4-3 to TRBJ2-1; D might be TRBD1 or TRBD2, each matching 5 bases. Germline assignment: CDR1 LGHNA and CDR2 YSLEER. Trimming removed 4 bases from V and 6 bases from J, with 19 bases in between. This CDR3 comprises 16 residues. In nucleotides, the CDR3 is TGCGCCAGCAGCCCAAATGGGGGTCTGACACCCAATGAGCAGTTCTTC. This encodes CASSPNGGLTPNEQFF.

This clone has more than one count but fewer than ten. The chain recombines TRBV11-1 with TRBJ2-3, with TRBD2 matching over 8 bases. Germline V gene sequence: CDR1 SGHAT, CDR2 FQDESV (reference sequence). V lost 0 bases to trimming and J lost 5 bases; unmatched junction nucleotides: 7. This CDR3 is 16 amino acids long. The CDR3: CASSLATSGGQDTQYF. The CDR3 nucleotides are TGTGCCAGCAGCTTAGCGACGTCGGGGGGGCAAGATACGCAGTATTTT.

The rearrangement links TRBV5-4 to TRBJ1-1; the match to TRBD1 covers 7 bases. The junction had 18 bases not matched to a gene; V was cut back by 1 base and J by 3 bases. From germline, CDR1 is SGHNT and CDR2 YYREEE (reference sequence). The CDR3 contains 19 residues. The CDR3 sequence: CASSLLWGHRGGSHTEAFF. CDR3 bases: TGTGCCAGCAGCTTGTTGTGGGGTCACAGGGGAGGATCGCACACTGAAGCTTTCTTT.

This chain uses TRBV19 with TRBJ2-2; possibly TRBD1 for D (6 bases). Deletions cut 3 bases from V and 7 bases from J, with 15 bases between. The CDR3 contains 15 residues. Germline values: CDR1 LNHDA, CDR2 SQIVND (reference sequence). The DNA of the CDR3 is TGTGCCAGTAGTATTTTACAGGGCTCGGGCGGGGAGCTGTTTTTT. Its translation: CASSILQGSGGELFF. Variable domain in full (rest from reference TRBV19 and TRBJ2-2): DGGITQSPKYLFRKEGQNVTLSCEQNLNHDAMYWYRQDPGQGLRLIYYSQIVNDFQKGDIAEGYSVSREKKESFPLTVTSAQKNPTAFYLCASSILQGSGGELFFGEGSRLTVL.

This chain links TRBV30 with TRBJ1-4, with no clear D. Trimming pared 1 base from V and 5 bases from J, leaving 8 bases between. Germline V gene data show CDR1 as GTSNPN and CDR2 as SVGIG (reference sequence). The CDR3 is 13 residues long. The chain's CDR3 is CAWSGVGNEKLFF. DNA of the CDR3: TGTGCCTGGAGTGGTGTGGGAAATGAAAAACTGTTTTTT.

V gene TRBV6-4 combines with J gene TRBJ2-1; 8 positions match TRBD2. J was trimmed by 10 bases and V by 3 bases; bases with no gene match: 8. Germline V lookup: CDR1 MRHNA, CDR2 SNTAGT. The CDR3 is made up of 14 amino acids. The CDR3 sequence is CASSEGTRRLEQFF. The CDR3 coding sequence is TGTGCCAGCAGTGAAGGGACTAGACGGCTAGAGCAGTTCTTC.

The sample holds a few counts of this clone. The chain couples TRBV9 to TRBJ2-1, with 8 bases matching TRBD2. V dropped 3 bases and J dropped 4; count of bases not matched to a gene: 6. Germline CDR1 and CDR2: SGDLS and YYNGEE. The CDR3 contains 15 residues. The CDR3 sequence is CASSGTSGVYNEQFF. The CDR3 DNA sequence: TGTGCCAGCAGCGGAACTAGCGGAGTTTACAATGAGCAGTTCTTC. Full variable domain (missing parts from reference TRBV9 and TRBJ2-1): DSGVTQTPKHLITATGQRVTLRCSPRSGDLSVYWYQQSLDQGLQFLIQYYNGEERAKGNILERFSAQQFPDLHSELNLSSLELGDSALYFCASSGTSGVYNEQFFGPGTRLTVL.

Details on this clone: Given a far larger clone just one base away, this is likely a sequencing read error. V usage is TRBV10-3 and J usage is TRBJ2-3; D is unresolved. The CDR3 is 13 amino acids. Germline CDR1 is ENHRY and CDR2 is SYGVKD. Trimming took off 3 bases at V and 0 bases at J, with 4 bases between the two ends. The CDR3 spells CAISEPSTDTQYF. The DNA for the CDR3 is TGTGCCATCAGTGAACCCAGCACAGATACGCAGTATTTT.

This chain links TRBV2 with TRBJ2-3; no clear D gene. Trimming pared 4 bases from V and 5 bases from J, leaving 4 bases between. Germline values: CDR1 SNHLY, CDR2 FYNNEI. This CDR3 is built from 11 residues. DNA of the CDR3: TGTGCCAGCAGTGCGGAAGATACGCAGTATTTT. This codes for CASSAEDTQYF.

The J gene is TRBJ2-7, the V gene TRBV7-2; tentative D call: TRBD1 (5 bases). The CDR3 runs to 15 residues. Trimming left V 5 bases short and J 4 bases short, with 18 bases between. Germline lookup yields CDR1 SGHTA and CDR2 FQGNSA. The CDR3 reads CASSPEQGRSYEQYF. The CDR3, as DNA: TGTGCCAGCAGCCCAGAGCAGGGCAGGTCATACGAGCAGTACTTC.

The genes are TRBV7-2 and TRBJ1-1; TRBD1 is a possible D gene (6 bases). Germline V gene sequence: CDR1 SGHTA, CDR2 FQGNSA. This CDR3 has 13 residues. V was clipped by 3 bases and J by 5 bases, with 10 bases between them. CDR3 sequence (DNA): TGTGCCAGCAGCTTGGAGCAGGGGACTGAAGCTTTCTTT. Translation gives CASSLEQGTEAFF.

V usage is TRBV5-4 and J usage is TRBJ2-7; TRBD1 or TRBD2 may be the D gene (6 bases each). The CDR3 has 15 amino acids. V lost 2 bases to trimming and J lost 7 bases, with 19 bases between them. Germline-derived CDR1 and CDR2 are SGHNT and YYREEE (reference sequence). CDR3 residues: CASSLGGWGAREQYF. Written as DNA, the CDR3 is TGTGCCAGCAGCTTAGGTGGGTGGGGGGCGAGGGAGCAGTACTTC.

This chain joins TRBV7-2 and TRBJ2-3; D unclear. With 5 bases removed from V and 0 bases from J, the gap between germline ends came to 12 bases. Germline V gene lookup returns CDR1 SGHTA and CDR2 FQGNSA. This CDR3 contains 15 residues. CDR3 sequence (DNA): TGTGCCAGCAGCGATCTAGGGTGGAGCACAGATACGCAGTATTTT. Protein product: CASSDLGWSTDTQYF. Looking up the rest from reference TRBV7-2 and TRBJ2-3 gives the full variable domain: GAGVSQSPSNKVTEKGKDVELRCDPISGHTALYWYRQSLGQGLEFLIYFQGNSAPDKSGLPSDRFSAERTGGSVSTLTIQRTQQEDSAVYLCASSDLGWSTDTQYFGPGTRLTVL.

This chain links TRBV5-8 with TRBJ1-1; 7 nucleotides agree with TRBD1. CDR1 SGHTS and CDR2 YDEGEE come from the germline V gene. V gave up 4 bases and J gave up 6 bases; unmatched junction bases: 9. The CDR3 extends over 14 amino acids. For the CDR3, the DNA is TGTGCCAGCAGCGGCAAACAGGGGAGGCCTGAAGCTTTCTTT. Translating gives CASSGKQGRPEAFF.

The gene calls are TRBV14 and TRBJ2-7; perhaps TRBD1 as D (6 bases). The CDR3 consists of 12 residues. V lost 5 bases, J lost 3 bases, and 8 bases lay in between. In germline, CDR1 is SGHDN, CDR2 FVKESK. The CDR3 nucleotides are TGTGCCAGCAGCAGGACAGTCTACGAGCAGTACTTC. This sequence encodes CASSRTVYEQYF.

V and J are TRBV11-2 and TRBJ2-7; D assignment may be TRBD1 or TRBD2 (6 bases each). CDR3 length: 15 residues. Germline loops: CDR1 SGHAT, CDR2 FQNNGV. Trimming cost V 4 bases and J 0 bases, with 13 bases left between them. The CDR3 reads CASSSGAGSSYEQYF. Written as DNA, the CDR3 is TGTGCCAGCAGCTCAGGGGCGGGGAGCTCCTACGAGCAGTACTTC.

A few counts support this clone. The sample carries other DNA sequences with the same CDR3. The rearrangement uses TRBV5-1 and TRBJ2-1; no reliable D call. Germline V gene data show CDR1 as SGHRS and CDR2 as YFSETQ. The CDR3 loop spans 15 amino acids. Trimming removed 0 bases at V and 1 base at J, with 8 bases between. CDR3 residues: CASSLALSSYNEQFF. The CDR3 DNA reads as TGCGCCAGCAGCTTGGCCTTAAGTTCCTACAATGAGCAGTTCTTC. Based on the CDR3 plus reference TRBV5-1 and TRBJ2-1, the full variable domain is KAGVTQTPRYLIKTRGQQVTLSCSPISGHRSVSWYQQTPGQGLQFLFEYFSETQRNKGNFPGRFSGRQFSNSRSEMNVSTLELGDSALYLCASSLALSSYNEQFFGPGTRLTVL.

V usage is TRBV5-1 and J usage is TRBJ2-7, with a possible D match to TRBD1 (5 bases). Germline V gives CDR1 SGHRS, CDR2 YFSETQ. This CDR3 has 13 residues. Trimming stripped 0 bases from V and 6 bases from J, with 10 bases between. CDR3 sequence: CASSLELQGEQYF. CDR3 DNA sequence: TGCGCCAGCAGCTTGGAGTTGCAGGGCGAGCAGTACTTC.

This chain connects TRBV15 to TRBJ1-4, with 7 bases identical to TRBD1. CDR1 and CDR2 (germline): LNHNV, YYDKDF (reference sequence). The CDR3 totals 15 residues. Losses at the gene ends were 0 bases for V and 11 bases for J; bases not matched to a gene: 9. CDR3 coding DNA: TGTGCCACCAGCAGAGATCGGTCACAGGGGCGGAAACTGTTTTTT. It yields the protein CATSRDRSQGRKLFF.

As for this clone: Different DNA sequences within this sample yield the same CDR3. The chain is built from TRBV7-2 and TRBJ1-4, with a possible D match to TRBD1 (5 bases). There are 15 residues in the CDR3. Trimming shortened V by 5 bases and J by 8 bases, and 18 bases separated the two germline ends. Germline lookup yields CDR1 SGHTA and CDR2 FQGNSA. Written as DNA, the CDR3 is TGTGCCAGCAGCCTGGGGAAGGGGCTGGGGGAAAAACTGTTTTTT. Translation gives CASSLGKGLGEKLFF.